This T cell receptor (beta chain) originates from a study of Graves' ophthalmopathy and Graves' hyperthyroidism. In the study overall: Ahead of any treatment, peripheral blood was obtained at the initial diagnosis.

Amplifying from RNA transcripts, the study obtained TCR beta CDR3 regions. The first round was an RT-PCR with HTBI primers, and the second round was a multiplex PCR. TCRdb called the multiplex PCR reads again in MiXCR, with one record for every CDR3 protein. The sample consists of about 400,000 distinct CDR3 sequences, approximately 21% of them appearing once. Deletions cut 1 base from V and 3 bases from J, with 16 bases between. Germline CDR1 SGHVS, CDR2 FQNEAQ. This CDR3 is 16 amino acids long. This clonotype was recorded at least ten times. The sequence was obtained from a woman aged 18-29 years with stable Graves' hyperthyroidism. The chain recombines TRBV7-8 with TRBJ2-7, with D possibly matching TRBD1 (6 bases). Sequencing was done on a sample of peripheral blood. The CDR3 is CASSLVGQIEGYEQYF. The CDR3, as DNA: TGTGCCAGCAGCTTAGTGGGACAAATTGAAGGCTACGAGCAGTACTTC.